A single TCR beta chain is shown here with its context. Antigen unknown. The data are from a study of cytotoxic CD8 clonotypes in ibrutinib-treated CLL. V was trimmed by 10 bases and J by 2 bases, leaving 9 bases between them. The CDR3 spans 11 residues. Germline V CDR1 and CDR2: ENHRY, SYGVKD. Using immunoSEQ multiplex PCR, the repertoire was profiled, and TCRdb retains in-frame clones only, with some absent. The repertoire holds hundreds of thousands of clones, about 80% seen once, with over 5% in the top ten. The study, taken as a whole, reports: Before falling back toward baseline at progression, clonality had risen at the time of ibrutinib response.

The TCR was taken from a human donor with chronic lymphocytic leukemia. This chain uses TRBV10-3 with TRBJ2-7; no definite D call. Sequences were derived from PBMCs, sampled before ibrutinib treatment. CDR3 loop: CATDGPYEQYF. CDR3 in DNA: TGTGCCACGGACGGGCCCTACGAGCAGTACTTC.